The source of this TCR beta chain is a study of CD8 T cells in Susac syndrome. Roughly 0.5 to 1 ug RNA was reverse transcribed with random hexamers. Each CDR3 protein gets one entry after TCRdb re-called the immunoSEQ multiplex PCR reads with MiXCR. The table lists roughly 150,000 distinct CDR3 sequences, approximately 95% of them singletons. This TCR came from a human donor with Susac syndrome. Input material: CD4+ T cells from PBMCs.

DNA of the CDR3: TGTGCCAGCAGCTTAGGTGGGGCGAACTACCGTTACGAGCAGTACTTC. Protein: CASSLGGANYRYEQYF. This sequence joins TRBV13 and TRBJ2-7; D is possibly TRBD1 (5 bases). Germline V CDR1 and CDR2: PRHDT, FYEKMQ (reference sequence). The germline V and J ends were trimmed by 0 bases and 4 bases, with 16 bases remaining between them. This CDR3 region has 16 residues.